This T cell receptor beta chain was captured in a study of cytomegalovirus exposure and HLA in healthy donors. Background on the study: Out of around 360 genotyped donors, about 81% belonged to the Caucasian-associated ancestry cluster. Study outcomes and limitations: Follow-up analysis later connected one missense variant in DCLRE1C with trimming of TCR beta V- and J-genes. Later analysis showed TCR association rates varying by HLA locus, highest for DRB1 and lowest for HLA-C.

A few counts support this clone. Antigen specificity is unknown. A multiplex PCR was run with 60 Vbeta primers and 13 Jbeta primers. Only in-frame clones appear in the TCRdb table, and some are missing; sequencing was by immunoSEQ multiplex PCR. The data contain about 120,000 clones, 75% to 85% of them singletons. Sequencing used PBMCs. This receptor was obtained from a young man in good health and CMV-seropositive.

This chain's CDR3 is CASSWTGGMNTEAFF. In nucleotides, the CDR3 is TGTGCCAGCAGTTGGACAGGGGGGATGAACACTGAAGCTTTCTTT. The chain recombines TRBV27 with TRBJ1-1; 10 nucleotides agree with TRBD1. Germline CDR1 and CDR2: MNHEY and SMNVEV (reference sequence). The CDR3 has 15 residues. V shed 4 bases, J shed 0 bases, and the junction held 2 bases outside the gene matches.